These T cell receptor beta chains were read from a single sample in a study of T-cell reconstitution after alpha-beta-depleted transplantation in children. TCRdb ran MiXCR on the PCR reads and lists one entry per CDR3 protein. In the table there are more than 85,000 distinct CDR3 sequences, 6% to 9% of which are singletons. Here the sequenced sample was PBMCs, taken before TCRalphabeta/CD19-depleted stem cell transplant. Source of these receptors: a boy between 2 and 10 years old with acute lymphoblastic leukemia, due to receive a stem cell transplant. Each CDR3 is given with its conserved first and last residue. Each record gives: J gene, V gene, CDR3 protein.

J: TRBJ1-6
V: TRBV4-1
CDR3: CASSQPLIGNSPLHF

J: TRBJ2-2
V: TRBV7-3
CDR3: CASSTRQAGELFF

J: TRBJ2-7
V: TRBV11-2
CDR3: CASSLVGGGITYEQYF

J: TRBJ1-2
V: TRBV20-1
CDR3: CIPLTYGYTF

J: TRBJ2-5
V: TRBV9
CDR3: CASSVAPASGETQYF

J: TRBJ2-1
V: TRBV25-1
CDR3: CASSELNEQFF

J: TRBJ2-1
V: TRBV29-1
CDR3: CSVGSGGARNEQFF

J: TRBJ2-3
V: TRBV7-6
CDR3: CASQPLSGATDTQYF

J: TRBJ1-5
V: TRBV20-1
CDR3: CSALGGHLNQPQHF

J: TRBJ1-5
V: TRBV6-4
CDR3: CASSQQISNQPQHF

J: TRBJ2-1
V: TRBV4-2
CDR3: CASSQDGTSGASYNEQFF

J: TRBJ2-2
V: TRBV7-2
CDR3: CASSPGGGYLTGELFF

J: TRBJ1-2
V: TRBV5-6
CDR3: CASRAVVGTGPSNYGYTF

J: TRBJ1-1
V: TRBV2
CDR3: CASRAQGVLEAFF

J: TRBJ2-7
V: TRBV12-3/TRBV12-4
CDR3: CATRPGLAGEEQYF

J: TRBJ1-1
V: TRBV7-9
CDR3: CASTRWAEAFF

J: TRBJ1-1
V: TRBV5-1
CDR3: CASSLAGTGNTEAFF

J: TRBJ1-2
V: TRBV29-1
CDR3: CSVEDLSGYTF

J: TRBJ1-2
V: TRBV12-3/TRBV12-4
CDR3: CASSGGRGYGYTF

J: TRBJ1-2
V: TRBV4-1
CDR3: CASSQVQTNYNYGYTF

J: TRBJ2-1
V: TRBV7-6
CDR3: CASSLFPTGPNINEQFF

J: TRBJ2-7
V: TRBV5-5
CDR3: CASSFPGIDEQYF

J: TRBJ2-5
V: TRBV4-2
CDR3: CASSQTAGGGQETQYF

J: TRBJ1-2
V: TRBV2
CDR3: CASSATRNYGYTF

J: TRBJ2-2
V: TRBV7-6
CDR3: CASSAGGNTGELFF

J: TRBJ1-5
V: TRBV5-6
CDR3: CASSSQRRNSNQPQHF

J: TRBJ1-1
V: TRBV14
CDR3: CASSRRLEGTEAFF

J: TRBJ1-6
V: TRBV4-2
CDR3: CASSRKIRAVNSPLHF

J: TRBJ1-4
V: TRBV24-1
CDR3: CATSAPEHPGATNEKLFF

J: TRBJ2-1
V: TRBV5-6
CDR3: CASSLIGTGHYNEQFF

J: TRBJ2-7
V: TRBV10-2
CDR3: CATRLAYSYEQYF

J: TRBJ1-3
V: TRBV9
CDR3: CASSAGDAPVSGNTIYF

J: TRBJ2-1
V: TRBV28
CDR3: CASSPSTSSYNEQFF

J: TRBJ2-3
V: TRBV12-3/TRBV12-4
CDR3: CASSDAGTRVTNTQYF

J: TRBJ1-1
V: TRBV21-1
CDR3: CASSKRTSGPMNTEAFF

J: TRBJ1-5
V: TRBV6-2/TRBV6-3
CDR3: CASSYLNGQGHSNQPQHF

J: TRBJ2-1
V: TRBV7-8
CDR3: CASSLGARTGNEQFF

J: TRBJ2-3
V: TRBV12-3/TRBV12-4
CDR3: CASSLGGQGGGTDTQYF

J: TRBJ2-5
V: TRBV5-1
CDR3: CASSLKEIETQYF

J: TRBJ1-1
V: TRBV6-2/TRBV6-3
CDR3: CASSLRLGENTEAFF

J: TRBJ2-7
V: TRBV20-1
CDR3: CSAREGTGGYEQYF

J: TRBJ2-5
V: TRBV7-6
CDR3: CASSPLGGQETQYF

J: TRBJ2-1
V: TRBV25-1
CDR3: CASSGGGAGNEQFF

J: TRBJ1-1
V: TRBV29-1
CDR3: CSVPSKGRMNTEAFF

J: TRBJ1-1
V: TRBV5-1
CDR3: CASSFGGPANTEAFF